This T cell receptor (beta chain) originates from a study of T cell responses to AZD1222 COVID-19 vaccine. Study outcomes and limitations: Spike-specific TCR breadth and depth both grew after two AZD1222 doses. Scientists sampled the repertoires only once the peak T cell response had passed.

As to this clone: The antigen is undetermined.

Sequencing was performed with immunoSEQ multiplex PCR; in TCRdb, only in-frame clones are kept and a portion is missing. The sample holds around 180,000 clones; 80% to 90% are singletons and the top ten take about 6%. Per germline, CDR1 SGHRS and CDR2 YFSETQ. The CDR3 is 16 amino acids. Trimming removed 4 bases from V and 3 bases from J; junction bases left unmatched: 7. This material consisted of peripheral blood, taken on day 0 of AZD1222 vaccination. This sequence joins TRBV5-1 and TRBJ2-1; 10 bases fit TRBD1. This TCR came from an adult in good health. This chain's CDR3 is CASSADRGRVYNEQFF. The CDR3 region has the DNA TGCGCCAGCAGCGCCGACAGGGGGCGAGTCTACAATGAGCAGTTCTTC. The variable domain in full, with the rest retrieved from reference TRBV5-1 and TRBJ2-1, is KAGVTQTPRYLIKTRGQQVTLSCSPISGHRSVSWYQQTPGQGLQFLFEYFSETQRNKGNFPGRFSGRQFSNSRSEMNVSTLELGDSALYLCASSADRGRVYNEQFFGPGTRLTVL.